The present T cell receptor beta chain was sequenced within a study of blood T cells in healthy people across ages. For the study at large: Template-switching capture recovered about one barcoded beta molecule per two T cells.

This clonotype was detected ten times or more. Its matching antigen is unknown. Total RNA, at least 6 micrograms per sample, was extracted from PBMCs. Germline CDR1 and CDR2: KGHDR and SFDVKD. V lost 3 bases, J lost 8 bases, and 10 bases lay in between. There are 13 residues in the CDR3. Points from the study as a whole: Higher diversity and more naive CD4+ cells were features of long-lived donors, compared to aged donors.

The use of a sample-barcoded 5' primer and a J-beta primer mix characterized a second PCR of about 6 to 12 cycles. Sequencing yielded, for each sample, at least 2.5 million paired-end reads carrying CDR3. Each CDR3 protein gets one entry after TCRdb re-called the 5' RACE reads with MiXCR. Of about 1,000,000 distinct CDR3 sequences listed, under 55% were seen once; the top ten hold 18%. This clonotype was obtained from a woman between 55 and 75 years old in good health. Sequenced: blood. This chain links TRBV24-1 with TRBJ2-1; D assignment may be TRBD1 or TRBD2 (5 bases each). The CDR3 loop reads CATSDGGSDEQFF. In DNA, the CDR3 is TGTGCCACCAGTGATGGGGGAAGCGATGAGCAGTTCTTC.